The T cell receptor beta chain described here comes from a study of blood T cell repertoires in COVID-19. The length of the CDR3 is 16 residues. Losses at the gene ends were 4 bases for V and 4 bases for J; bases not matched to a gene: 10. From germline, CDR1 is SGHRS and CDR2 YFSETQ. Clones were read by immunoSEQ multiplex PCR, and TCRdb kept only the in-frame ones, dropping some. The sample lists 150,000 to 200,000 clones, around 83% occurring once. This clonotype was obtained from a woman between 65 and 79 years old with COVID-19, enrolled during active disease. The chain uses TRBV5-1 and TRBJ2-3; 9 bases are shared with TRBD2. Sequences were obtained from peripheral blood. CDR3: CASSPMTSGISDTQYF. The CDR3 coding sequence is TGCGCCAGCAGCCCGATGACTAGCGGAATCTCAGATACGCAGTATTTT.